This T cell receptor beta chain was profiled in a study of T cells in localized non-small cell lung cancer. Study-level findings and limits: Median around 56 top-100 tumor clones were shared with paired adjacent lung. Longer survival (overall) was linked to higher T cell density in blood.

For this clone: The target antigen is unknown.

Assay: immunoSEQ multiplex PCR; the TCRdb copy retains only in-frame clones and omits some. Among 20,000 to 25,000 clones, around 85% were seen once, and the ten largest hold 2% to 3%. The CDR3 contains 15 residues. CDR1 and CDR2 from the germline V gene are MNHNY and SVGAGI (reference sequence). The V and J ends lost 4 bases and 5 bases respectively, with 15 bases between them. The origin of this receptor is a man between 40 and 75 years old with stage I lung adenocarcinoma. The sequencing used peripheral blood, collected before any cancer treatment. The chain joins TRBV6-6 to TRBJ1-5; D unresolved. CDR3 residues: CASSWGREGHQPQHF. The CDR3 DNA reads TGTGCCAGCAGTTGGGGAAGGGAGGGCCATCAGCCCCAGCATTTT.